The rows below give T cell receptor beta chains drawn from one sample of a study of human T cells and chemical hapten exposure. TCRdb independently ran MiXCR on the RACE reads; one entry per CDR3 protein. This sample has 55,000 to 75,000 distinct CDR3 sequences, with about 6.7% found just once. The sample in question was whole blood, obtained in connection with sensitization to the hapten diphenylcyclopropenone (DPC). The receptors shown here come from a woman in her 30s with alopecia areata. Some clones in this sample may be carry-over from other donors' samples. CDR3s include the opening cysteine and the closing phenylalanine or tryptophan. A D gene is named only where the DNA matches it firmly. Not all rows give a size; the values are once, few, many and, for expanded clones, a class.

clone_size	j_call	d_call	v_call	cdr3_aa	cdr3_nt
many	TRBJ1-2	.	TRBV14	CASSQDARVYTF	TGTGCCAGCAGCCAAGATGCCAGGGTCTACACCTTC
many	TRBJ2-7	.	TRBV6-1	CASSLQDGDYEQYF	TGTGCCAGCAGCCTCCAAGACGGGGACTACGAGCAGTACTTC
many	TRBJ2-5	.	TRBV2	CAGSLVETQYF	TGTGCCGGATCCCTGGTGGAGACCCAGTACTTC
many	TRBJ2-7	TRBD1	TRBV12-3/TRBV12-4	CASSPGQGTYEQYF	TGTGCCAGCAGCCCAGGACAGGGGACCTACGAGCAGTACTTC
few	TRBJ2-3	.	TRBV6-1	CASSDTYTDTQYF	TGTGCCAGCAGCGACACTTACACAGATACGCAGTATTTT
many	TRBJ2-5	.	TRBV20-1	CSARVLTAAGETQYF	TGCAGTGCTAGAGTCCTAACGGCTGCAGGAGAGACCCAGTACTTC
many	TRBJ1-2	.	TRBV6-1	CASSMGASGALGGYTF	TGTGCCAGCAGTATGGGGGCCTCGGGGGCTCTGGGTGGCTACACCTTC
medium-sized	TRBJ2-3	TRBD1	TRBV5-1	CASSSGRDRSTDTQYF	TGCGCCAGCAGCTCAGGCCGGGACAGAAGCACAGATACGCAGTATTTT
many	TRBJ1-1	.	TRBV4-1	CASSQGFLWGAMGTEAFF	TGCGCCAGCAGCCAAGGATTTCTCTGGGGAGCGATGGGAACTGAAGCTTTCTTT
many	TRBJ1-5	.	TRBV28	CASSAPGHLGGNQPQHF	TGTGCCAGCAGTGCTCCGGGACACCTCGGGGGCAATCAGCCCCAGCATTTT
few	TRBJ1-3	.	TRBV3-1	CASRPRYEAGRSGNTIYF	TGTGCCAGCAGGCCAAGATACGAGGCAGGCCGCTCTGGAAACACCATATATTTT
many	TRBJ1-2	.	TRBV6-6	CASSYSGRSDGYTF	TGTGCCAGCAGTTATTCGGGCCGGTCGGATGGCTACACCTTC
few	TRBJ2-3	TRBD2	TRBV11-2	CASSPRLAGGLTDTQYF	TGTGCCAGCAGCCCCCGACTAGCGGGGGGGCTTACAGATACGCAGTATTTT
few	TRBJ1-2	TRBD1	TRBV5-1	CASMQEQGDYGYTF	TGCGCCAGCATGCAAGAACAGGGGGACTATGGCTACACCTTC
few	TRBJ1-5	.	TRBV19	CASSTDGSLNQPQHF	TGTGCCAGTAGTACGGACGGAAGCCTCAATCAGCCCCAGCATTTT
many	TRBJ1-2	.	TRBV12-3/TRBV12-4	CASSFTDGYTF	TGTGCCAGCAGTTTCACAGATGGCTACACCTTC
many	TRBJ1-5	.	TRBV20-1	CSARGPGSSNQPQHF	TGCAGTGCTAGAGGTCCAGGTTCAAGCAATCAGCCCCAGCATTTT
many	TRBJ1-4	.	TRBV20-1	CSVWAEKLFF	TGCAGTGTTTGGGCAGAAAAACTGTTTTTT
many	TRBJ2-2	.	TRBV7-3	CASSFDRGELFF	TGTGCCAGCAGCTTCGACCGCGGGGAGCTGTTTTTT
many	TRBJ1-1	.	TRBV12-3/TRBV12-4	CASSIYEIDTEAFF	TGTGCCAGCAGTATATACGAGATAGACACTGAAGCTTTCTTT
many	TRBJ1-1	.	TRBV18	CASSTRQTEAFF	TGTGCCAGCTCAACCCGACAGACTGAAGCTTTCTTT
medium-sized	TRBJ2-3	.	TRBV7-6	CASSNLYGDTQYF	TGTGCCAGCAGTAATTTATACGGAGATACGCAGTATTTT
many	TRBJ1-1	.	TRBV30	CAWSVSGAANTEAFF	TGTGCCTGGAGTGTCTCCGGGGCGGCTAACACTGAAGCTTTCTTT
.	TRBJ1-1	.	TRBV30	CAWSVNTEAFF	TGTGCCTGGAGTGTTAACACTGAAGCTTTCTTT
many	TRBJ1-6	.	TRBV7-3	CATSRGFNSPLHF	TGTGCCACTTCCCGCGGGTTTAATTCACCCCTCCACTTT
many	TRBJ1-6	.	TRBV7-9	CASSLDSARNSPLHF	TGTGCCAGCAGCTTAGACAGCGCACGAAATTCACCCCTCCACTTT
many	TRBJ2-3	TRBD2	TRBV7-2	CASSRSGATQYF	TGTGCCAGCAGCCGGAGCGGGGCAACGCAGTATTTT
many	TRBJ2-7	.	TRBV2	CASSERQEAYEQYF	TGTGCCAGCAGTGAAAGACAGGAGGCCTACGAGCAGTACTTC
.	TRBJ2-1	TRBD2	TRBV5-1	CASSLLAGYEQFF	TGCGCCAGCAGCTTATTAGCGGGGTATGAGCAGTTCTTC
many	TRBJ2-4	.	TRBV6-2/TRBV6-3	CASSPQVPQINIQYF	TGTGCCAGCAGTCCCCAGGTTCCGCAAATAAACATTCAGTACTTC
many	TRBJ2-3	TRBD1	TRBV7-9	CASSLVGQGRTDTQYF	TGTGCCAGCAGCTTGGTGGGACAGGGTCGCACAGATACGCAGTATTTT
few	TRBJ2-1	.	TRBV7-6	CASSLVPDNYNEQFF	TGTGCCAGCAGCTTAGTCCCGGACAACTACAATGAGCAGTTCTTC
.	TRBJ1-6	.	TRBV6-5	CASSYTKTADSPLHF	TGTGCCAGCAGTTACACAAAAACAGCCGATTCACCCCTCCACTTT
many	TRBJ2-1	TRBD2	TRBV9	CASSVQSSSGSWEDEQFF	TGTGCCAGCAGCGTCCAGTCATCCAGCGGGAGTTGGGAGGATGAGCAGTTCTTC
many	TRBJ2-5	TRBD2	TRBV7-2	CASSYQRGQETQYF	TGTGCCAGCAGCTATCAGCGGGGGCAAGAGACCCAGTACTTC
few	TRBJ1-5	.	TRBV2	CASSEDGQPQHF	TGTGCCAGCAGCGAGGACGGTCAGCCCCAGCATTTT
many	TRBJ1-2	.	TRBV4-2	CASSQDATEPNYGYTF	TGTGCCAGCAGCCAAGATGCCACAGAGCCTAACTATGGCTACACCTTC
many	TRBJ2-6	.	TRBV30	CAWSLAGYSGANVLTF	TGTGCCTGGAGTCTAGCAGGGTACTCTGGGGCCAACGTCCTGACTTTC
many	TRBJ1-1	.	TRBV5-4	CASSFDRLGTEAFF	TGTGCCAGCAGCTTCGACAGGCTTGGCACTGAAGCTTTCTTT
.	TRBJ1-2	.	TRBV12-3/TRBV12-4	CASSFPPDSYGYTF	TGTGCCAGCAGTTTTCCGCCAGATTCCTATGGCTACACCTTC
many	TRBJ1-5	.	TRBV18	CASSPGSDQPQHF	TGTGCCAGCTCACCGGGGTCGGATCAGCCCCAGCATTTT
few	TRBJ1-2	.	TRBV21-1	CASSANYGDTF	TGTGCCAGCAGCGCCAACTATGGCGACACCTTC
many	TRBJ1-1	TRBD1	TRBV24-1	CATGRQGLNTEAFF	TGTGCCACCGGTCGACAGGGCCTGAACACTGAAGCTTTCTTT
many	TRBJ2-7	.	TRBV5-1	CASSTGISYEQYF	TGCGCCAGCAGCACAGGGATTTCCTACGAGCAGTACTTC
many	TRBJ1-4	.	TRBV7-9	CASSLGGEKLFF	TGTGCCAGCAGCTTAGGAGGGGAAAAACTGTTTTTT
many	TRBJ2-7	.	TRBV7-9	CASSPTPTYEQYF	TGTGCCAGCAGTCCAACCCCAACCTACGAGCAGTACTTC
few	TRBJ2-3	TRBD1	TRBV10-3	CAISLTGDGADTQYF	TGTGCCATCAGCCTGACAGGGGACGGAGCAGATACGCAGTATTTT
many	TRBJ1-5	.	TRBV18	CASSPKGRDNQPQHF	TGTGCCAGCTCACCGAAGGGACGGGATAATCAGCCCCAGCATTTT